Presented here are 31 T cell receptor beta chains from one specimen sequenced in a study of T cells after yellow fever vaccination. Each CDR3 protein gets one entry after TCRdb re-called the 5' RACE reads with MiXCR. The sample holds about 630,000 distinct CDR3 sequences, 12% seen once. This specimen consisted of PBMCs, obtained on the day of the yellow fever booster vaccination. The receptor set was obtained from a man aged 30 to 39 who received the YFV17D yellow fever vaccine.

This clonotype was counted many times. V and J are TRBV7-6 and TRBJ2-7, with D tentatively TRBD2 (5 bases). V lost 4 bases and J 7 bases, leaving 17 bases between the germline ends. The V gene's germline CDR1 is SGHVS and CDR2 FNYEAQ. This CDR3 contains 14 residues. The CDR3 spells CASSSQWETGEQYF. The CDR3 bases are TGTGCCAGCAGCTCCCAGTGGGAGACGGGTGAGCAGTACTTC.

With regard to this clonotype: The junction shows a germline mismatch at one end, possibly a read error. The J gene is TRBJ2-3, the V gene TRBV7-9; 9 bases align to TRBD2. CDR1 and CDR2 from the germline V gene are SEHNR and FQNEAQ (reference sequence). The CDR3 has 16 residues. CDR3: CASSLASGISTDTQYF. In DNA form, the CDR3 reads TGTGCCAGCAGCCTAGCTAGCGGGATCAGCACAGATACGCAGTATTTT.

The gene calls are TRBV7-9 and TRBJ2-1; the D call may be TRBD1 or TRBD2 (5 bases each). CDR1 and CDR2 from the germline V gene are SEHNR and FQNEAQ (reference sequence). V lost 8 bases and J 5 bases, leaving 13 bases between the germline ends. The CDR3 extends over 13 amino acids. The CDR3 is CASQLGAHNEQFF. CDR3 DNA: TGTGCCAGCCAGCTCGGGGCCCACAATGAGCAGTTCTTC.

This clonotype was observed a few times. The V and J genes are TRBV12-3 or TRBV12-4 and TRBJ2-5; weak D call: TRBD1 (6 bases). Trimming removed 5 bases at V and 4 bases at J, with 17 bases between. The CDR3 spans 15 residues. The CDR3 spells CASSQGTSWGETQYF. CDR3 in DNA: TGTGCCAGCAGTCAAGGGACATCCTGGGGAGAGACCCAGTACTTC.

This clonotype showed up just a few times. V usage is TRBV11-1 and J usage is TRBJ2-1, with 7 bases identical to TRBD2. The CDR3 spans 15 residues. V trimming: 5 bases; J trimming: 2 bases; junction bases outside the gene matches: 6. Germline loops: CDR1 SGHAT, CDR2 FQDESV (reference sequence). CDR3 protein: CASSQLAQPYNEQFF. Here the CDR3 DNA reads TGTGCCAGCAGCCAACTAGCGCAACCCTACAATGAGCAGTTCTTC.

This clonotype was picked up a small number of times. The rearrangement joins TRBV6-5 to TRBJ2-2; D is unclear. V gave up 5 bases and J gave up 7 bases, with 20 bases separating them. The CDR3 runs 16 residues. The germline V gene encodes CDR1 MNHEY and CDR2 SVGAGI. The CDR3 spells CASSHRATLQVGELFF. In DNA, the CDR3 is TGTGCCAGCAGTCACCGGGCCACTCTACAAGTCGGGGAGCTGTTTTTT.

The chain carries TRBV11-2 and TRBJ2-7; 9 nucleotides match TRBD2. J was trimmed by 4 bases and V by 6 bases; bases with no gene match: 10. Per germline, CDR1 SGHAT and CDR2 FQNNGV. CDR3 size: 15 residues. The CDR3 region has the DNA TGTGCCAGCAGTTTCTTAGCGGGAGTATCGTACGAGCAGTACTTC. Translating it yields CASSFLAGVSYEQYF.

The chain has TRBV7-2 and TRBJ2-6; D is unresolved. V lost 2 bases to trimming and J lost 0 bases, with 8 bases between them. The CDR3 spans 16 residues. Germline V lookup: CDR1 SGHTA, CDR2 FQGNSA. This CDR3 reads CASSLFAISGANVLTF. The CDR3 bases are TGTGCCAGCAGCTTATTCGCCATCTCTGGGGCCAACGTCCTGACTTTC.

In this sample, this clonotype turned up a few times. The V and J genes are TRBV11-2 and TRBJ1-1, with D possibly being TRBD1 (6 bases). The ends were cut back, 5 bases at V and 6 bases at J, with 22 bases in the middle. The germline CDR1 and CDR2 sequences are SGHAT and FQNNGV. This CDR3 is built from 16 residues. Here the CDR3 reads CASSAYTGTGDAEAFF. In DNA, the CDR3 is TGTGCCAGCAGCGCCTATACAGGGACGGGGGATGCTGAAGCTTTCTTT.

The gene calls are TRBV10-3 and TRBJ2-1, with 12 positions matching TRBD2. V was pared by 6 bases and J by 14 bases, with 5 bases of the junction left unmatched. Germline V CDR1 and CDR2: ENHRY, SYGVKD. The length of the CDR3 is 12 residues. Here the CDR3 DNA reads TGTGCCATCAGCGAGACTAGCGGGAGAGAGTTCTTC. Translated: CAISETSGREFF.

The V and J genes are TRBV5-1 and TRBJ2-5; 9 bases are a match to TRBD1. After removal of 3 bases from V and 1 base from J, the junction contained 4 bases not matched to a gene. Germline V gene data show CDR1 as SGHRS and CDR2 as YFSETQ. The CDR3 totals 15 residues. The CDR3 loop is CASSSDRGFQETQYF. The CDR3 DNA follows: TGCGCCAGCAGCTCGGACAGGGGATTCCAAGAGACCCAGTACTTC.

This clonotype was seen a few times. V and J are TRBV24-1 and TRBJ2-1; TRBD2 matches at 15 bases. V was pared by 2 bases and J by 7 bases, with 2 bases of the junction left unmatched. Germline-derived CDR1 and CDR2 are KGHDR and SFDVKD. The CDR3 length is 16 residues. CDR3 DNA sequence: TGTGCCACCAGTGATTCAGGACTAGCGGGGGGGAATGAGCAGTTCTTC. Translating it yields CATSDSGLAGGNEQFF.

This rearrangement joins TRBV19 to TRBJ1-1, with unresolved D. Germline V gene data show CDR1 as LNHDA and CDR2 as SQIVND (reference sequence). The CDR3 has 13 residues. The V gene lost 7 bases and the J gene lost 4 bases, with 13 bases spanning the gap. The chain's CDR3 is CASNGVPITEAFF. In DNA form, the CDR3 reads TGTGCCAGTAACGGGGTCCCGATCACTGAAGCTTTCTTT.

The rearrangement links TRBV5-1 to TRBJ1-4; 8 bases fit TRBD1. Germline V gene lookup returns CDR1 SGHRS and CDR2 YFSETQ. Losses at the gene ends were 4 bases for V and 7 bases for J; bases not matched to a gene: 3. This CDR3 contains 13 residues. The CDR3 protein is CASSHGTGEKLFF. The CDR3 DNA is TGCGCCAGCAGCCACGGGACAGGTGAAAAACTGTTTTTT. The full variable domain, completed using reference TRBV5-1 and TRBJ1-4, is KAGVTQTPRYLIKTRGQQVTLSCSPISGHRSVSWYQQTPGQGLQFLFEYFSETQRNKGNFPGRFSGRQFSNSRSEMNVSTLELGDSALYLCASSHGTGEKLFFGSGTQLSVL.

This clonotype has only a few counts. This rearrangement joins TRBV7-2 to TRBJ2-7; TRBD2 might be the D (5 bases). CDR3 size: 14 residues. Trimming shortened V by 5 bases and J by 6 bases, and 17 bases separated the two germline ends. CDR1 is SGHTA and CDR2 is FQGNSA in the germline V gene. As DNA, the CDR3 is TGTGCCAGCAGCCCACGCTGGGGAGAAGTCGAGCAGTACTTC. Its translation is CASSPRWGEVEQYF.

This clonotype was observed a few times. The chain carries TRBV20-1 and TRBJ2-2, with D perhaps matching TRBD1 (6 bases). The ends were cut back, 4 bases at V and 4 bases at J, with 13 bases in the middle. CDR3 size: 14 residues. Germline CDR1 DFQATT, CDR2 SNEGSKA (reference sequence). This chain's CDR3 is CSAKAETGTGELFF. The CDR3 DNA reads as TGCAGTGCTAAGGCAGAGACAGGCACCGGGGAGCTGTTTTTT.

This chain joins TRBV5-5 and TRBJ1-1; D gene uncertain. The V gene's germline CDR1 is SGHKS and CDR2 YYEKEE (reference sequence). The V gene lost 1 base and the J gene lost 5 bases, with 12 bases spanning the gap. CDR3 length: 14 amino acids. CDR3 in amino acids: CASSLIGERTEAFF. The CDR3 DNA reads TGTGCCAGCAGCTTGATCGGGGAGCGGACTGAAGCTTTCTTT.

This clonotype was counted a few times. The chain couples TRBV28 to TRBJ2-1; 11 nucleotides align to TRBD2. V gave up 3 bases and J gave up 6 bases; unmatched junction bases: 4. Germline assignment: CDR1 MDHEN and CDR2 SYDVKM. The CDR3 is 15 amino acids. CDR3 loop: CASSFPGTSGNEQFF. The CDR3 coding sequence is TGTGCCAGCAGTTTTCCCGGGACTAGCGGCAATGAGCAGTTCTTC.

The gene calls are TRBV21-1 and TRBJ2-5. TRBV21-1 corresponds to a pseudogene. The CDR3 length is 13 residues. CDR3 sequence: CAGSKGREETQYF. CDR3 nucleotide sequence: TGTGCCGGCAGCAAAGGGCGTGAAGAGACCCAGTACTTC.

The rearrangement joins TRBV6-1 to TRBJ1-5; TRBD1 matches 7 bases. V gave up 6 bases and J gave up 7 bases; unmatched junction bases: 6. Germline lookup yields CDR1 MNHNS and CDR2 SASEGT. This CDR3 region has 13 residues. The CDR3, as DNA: TGTGCCAGCAGCAGGGGGTCAGGGCAGCCCCAGCATTTT. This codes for CASSRGSGQPQHF.

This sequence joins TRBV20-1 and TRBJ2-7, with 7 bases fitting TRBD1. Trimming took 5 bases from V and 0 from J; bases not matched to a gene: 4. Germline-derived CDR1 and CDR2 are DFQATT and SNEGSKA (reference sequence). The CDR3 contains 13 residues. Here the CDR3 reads CSASDRSSYEQYF. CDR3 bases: TGCAGTGCTTCGGACAGGAGCTCCTACGAGCAGTACTTC.

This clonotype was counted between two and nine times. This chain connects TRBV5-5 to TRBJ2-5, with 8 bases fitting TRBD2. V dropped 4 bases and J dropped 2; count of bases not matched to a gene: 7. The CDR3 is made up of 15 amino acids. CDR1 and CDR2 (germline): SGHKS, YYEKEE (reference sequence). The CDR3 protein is CASSPSGSGQETQYF. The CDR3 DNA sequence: TGTGCCAGCAGCCCCAGCGGGAGTGGGCAAGAGACCCAGTACTTC.

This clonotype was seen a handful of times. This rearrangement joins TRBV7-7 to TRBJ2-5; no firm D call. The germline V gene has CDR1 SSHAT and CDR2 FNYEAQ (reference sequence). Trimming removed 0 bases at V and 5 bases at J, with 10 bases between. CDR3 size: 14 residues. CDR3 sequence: CASSLAVVGETQYF. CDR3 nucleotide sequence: TGTGCCAGCAGCTTAGCGGTGGTAGGCGAGACCCAGTACTTC.

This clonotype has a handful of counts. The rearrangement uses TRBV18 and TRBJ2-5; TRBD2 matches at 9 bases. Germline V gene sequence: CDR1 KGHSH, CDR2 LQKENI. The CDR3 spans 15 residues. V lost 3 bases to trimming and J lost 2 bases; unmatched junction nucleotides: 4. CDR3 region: CASSPLAGAQETQYF. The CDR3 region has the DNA TGTGCCAGCTCACCTTTAGCGGGAGCGCAAGAGACCCAGTACTTC.

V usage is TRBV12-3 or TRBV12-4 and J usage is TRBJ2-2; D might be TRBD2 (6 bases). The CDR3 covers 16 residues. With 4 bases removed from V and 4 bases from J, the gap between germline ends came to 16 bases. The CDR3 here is CASSYTPGLLTGELFF. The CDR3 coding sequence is TGTGCCAGCAGTTATACTCCGGGACTGCTCACCGGGGAGCTGTTTTTT.

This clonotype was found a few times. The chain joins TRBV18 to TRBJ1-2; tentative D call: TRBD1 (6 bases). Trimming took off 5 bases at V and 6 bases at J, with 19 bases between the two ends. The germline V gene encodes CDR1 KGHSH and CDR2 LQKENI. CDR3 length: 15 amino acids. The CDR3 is CASSIKDRRQNGYTF. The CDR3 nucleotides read TGTGCCAGCTCAATAAAAGACAGGAGACAAAATGGCTACACCTTC.

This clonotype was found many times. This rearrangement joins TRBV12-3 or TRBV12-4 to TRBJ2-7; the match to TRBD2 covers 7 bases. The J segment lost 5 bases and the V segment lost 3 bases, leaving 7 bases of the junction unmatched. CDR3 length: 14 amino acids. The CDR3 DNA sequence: TGTGCCAGCAGTTTGTCGGCGGGAGACAACGAGCAGTACTTC. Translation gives CASSLSAGDNEQYF.

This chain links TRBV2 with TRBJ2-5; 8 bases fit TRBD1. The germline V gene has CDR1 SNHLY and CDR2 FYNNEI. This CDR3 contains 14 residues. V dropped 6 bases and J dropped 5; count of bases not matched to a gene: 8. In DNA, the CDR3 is TGTGCCAGCAGCGATCAGACAGGGGTCGAGACCCAGTACTTC. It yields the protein CASSDQTGVETQYF.

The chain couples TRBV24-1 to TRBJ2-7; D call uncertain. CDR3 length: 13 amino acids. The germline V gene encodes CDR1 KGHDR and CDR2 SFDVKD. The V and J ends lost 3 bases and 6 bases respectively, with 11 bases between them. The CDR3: CATSDARLSEQYF. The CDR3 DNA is TGTGCCACCAGTGATGCTCGTTTGTCCGAGCAGTACTTC.

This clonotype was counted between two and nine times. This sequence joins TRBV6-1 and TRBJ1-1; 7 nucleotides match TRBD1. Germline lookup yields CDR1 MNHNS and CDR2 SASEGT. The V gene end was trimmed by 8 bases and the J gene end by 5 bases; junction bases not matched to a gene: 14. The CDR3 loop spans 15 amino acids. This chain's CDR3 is CASPPPTGVRTEAFF. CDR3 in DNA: TGTGCCAGCCCCCCCCCTACAGGGGTCCGGACTGAAGCTTTCTTT.

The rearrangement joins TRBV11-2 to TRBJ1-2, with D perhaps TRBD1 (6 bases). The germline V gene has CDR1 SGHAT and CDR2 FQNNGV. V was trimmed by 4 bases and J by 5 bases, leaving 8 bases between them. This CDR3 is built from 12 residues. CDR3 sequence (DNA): TGTGCCAGCAGCTCAGGGGTGTATGGCTACACCTTC. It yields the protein CASSSGVYGYTF.